Shown below are 27 T cell receptor beta chains from a single sample sequenced in a study of siplizumab effects on memory and regulatory T cells. Measured with immunoSEQ multiplex PCR; TCRdb has only the in-frame clones, and not every one. The sample holds 92,000 or so clones, 80% to 90% seen once. The sequenced material came from CD4+ T cells sorted from blood. These receptors were taken from a human donor in good health.

This clone occurred once. The chain employs TRBV19 and TRBJ2-5, with 12 bases aligning to TRBD1. CDR1 and CDR2 from the germline V gene are LNHDA and SQIVND (reference sequence). The CDR3 is 15 amino acids. Trimming at V came to 9 bases and at J to 4 bases, leaving 9 bases not matched to a gene. CDR3 bases: TGTGCCAGCACCTCGGGACAGGGGGCCGGAGAGACCCAGTACTTC. The encoded protein is CASTSGQGAGETQYF.

The J gene is TRBJ1-2, the V gene TRBV6-1; no firm D call. The V gene lost 8 bases and the J gene lost 1 base, with 14 bases spanning the gap. The CDR3 sequence is 14 residues long. Germline V gene data show CDR1 as MNHNS and CDR2 as SASEGT. The CDR3 sequence: CASRLVGVNYGYTF. The DNA for the CDR3 is TGTGCCAGCCGGTTAGTGGGAGTTAACTATGGCTACACCTTC.

The rearrangement uses TRBV15 and TRBJ1-2; tentative D call: TRBD1 (6 bases). Germline CDR1 is LNHNV and CDR2 is YYDKDF (reference sequence). The CDR3 has 14 amino acids. V lost 1 base and J 8 bases, leaving 14 bases between the germline ends. CDR3: CATSRGFQGIGYTF. The CDR3 nucleotides are TGTGCCACCAGCAGAGGGTTCCAGGGGATCGGCTACACCTTC. Together with reference TRBV15 and TRBJ1-2, the CDR3 gives the full variable domain: DAMVIQNPRYQVTQFGKPVTLSCSQTLNHNVMYWYQQKSSQAPKLLFHYYDKDFNNEADTPDNFQSRRPNTSFCFLDIRSPGLGDTAMYLCATSRGFQGIGYTFGSGTRLTVV.

The V call is TRBV6-5, the J call TRBJ2-1; perhaps TRBD2 as D (5 bases). This CDR3 is built from 14 residues. CDR1 MNHEY and CDR2 SVGAGI come from the germline V gene. V gave up 7 bases and J gave up 2 bases, with 12 bases separating them. The CDR3 bases are TGTGCCAGCAACGCCGGGAACGCCTACAATGAGCAGTTCTTC. The encoded protein is CASNAGNAYNEQFF.

This clone was seen once. The chain has TRBV12-5 and TRBJ2-3; D ambiguous. Trimming pared 0 bases from V and 0 bases from J, leaving 10 bases between. Germline lookup yields CDR1 LGHNT and CDR2 FRNRAP. The CDR3 runs to 16 residues. CDR3 bases: TGTGCTAGTGGTTTGGTACTGGAATCCAGCACAGATACGCAGTATTTT. It translates to CASGLVLESSTDTQYF.

The chain couples TRBV11-3 to TRBJ2-1; TRBD2 agrees at 12 bases. CDR3 length equals 16 residues. Germline-derived CDR1 and CDR2 are SGHNT and YENEEA. V trimming: 5 bases; J trimming: 9 bases; junction bases outside the gene matches: 11. CDR3 bases: TGTGCCAGCAGCCCCCTAGCGGGAGGGCCACGTAGTGAGCAGTTCTTC. Its translation: CASSPLAGGPRSEQFF.

This chain links TRBV5-6 with TRBJ2-3; 9 bases are shared with TRBD2. CDR1 and CDR2 (germline): SGHDT, YYEEEE. CDR3 size: 18 residues. The J segment lost 0 bases and the V segment lost 1 base, leaving 9 bases of the junction unmatched. CDR3 nucleotides: TGTGCCAGCAGCTTGTTCGGGGATACTAGCGGGAGCACAGATACGCAGTATTTT. This sequence encodes CASSLFGDTSGSTDTQYF.

The chain is built from TRBV6-1 and TRBJ2-7; D not resolved. The CDR3 has 13 amino acids. Looked up from germline, CDR1 is MNHNS and CDR2 is SASEGT. The V gene lost 0 bases and the J gene lost 9 bases, with 12 bases spanning the gap. This chain's CDR3 is CASSEAQAARQYF. CDR3 bases: TGTGCCAGCAGTGAAGCGCAGGCAGCGAGGCAGTACTTC.

The J gene is TRBJ2-5, the V gene TRBV11-1, with D possibly being TRBD1 (6 bases). The ends were cut back, 4 bases at V and 3 bases at J, with 12 bases in the middle. Germline V gene sequence: CDR1 SGHAT, CDR2 FQDESV (reference sequence). The CDR3 totals 14 residues. The CDR3 spells CASSSSGTKETQYF. DNA for the CDR3: TGTGCCAGCAGCTCCTCCGGGACAAAAGAGACCCAGTACTTC.

V usage is TRBV5-1 and J usage is TRBJ2-2, with a weak D call TRBD2 (6 bases). Trimming shortened V by 1 base and J by 5 bases, and 12 bases separated the two germline ends. Germline CDR1 SGHRS, CDR2 YFSETQ. This CDR3 is built from 15 residues. The CDR3 sequence is CASSLLRETTGELFF. In nucleotides, the CDR3 is TGCGCCAGCAGCTTGCTTCGGGAGACGACCGGGGAGCTGTTTTTT. Filled out from reference TRBV5-1 and TRBJ2-2, the complete variable domain reads KAGVTQTPRYLIKTRGQQVTLSCSPISGHRSVSWYQQTPGQGLQFLFEYFSETQRNKGNFPGRFSGRQFSNSRSEMNVSTLELGDSALYLCASSLLRETTGELFFGEGSRLTVL.

The chain has TRBV12-5 and TRBJ1-4, with D possibly matching TRBD1 (5 bases). Germline CDR1 LGHNT, CDR2 FRNRAP. The CDR3 covers 13 residues. V lost 5 bases, J lost 8 bases, and 12 bases lay in between. CDR3 DNA sequence: TGTGCTAGTGGTATGGACACCTTCGAAAAACTGTTTTTT. Amino acids: CASGMDTFEKLFF.

This chain links TRBV29-1 with TRBJ2-7; 7 nucleotides agree with TRBD1. Looked up from germline, CDR1 is SQVTM and CDR2 is ANQGSEA. This CDR3 contains 14 residues. V was pared by 6 bases and J by 3 bases, with 11 bases of the junction left unmatched. The CDR3 DNA reads TGCAGCGTCAGGACCCCCCAGGGGGACTACGAGCAGTACTTC. The encoded protein is CSVRTPQGDYEQYF.

The rearrangement uses TRBV10-3 and TRBJ2-1, with D hard to call. The ends were cut back, 4 bases at V and 9 bases at J, with 10 bases in the middle. This CDR3 contains 12 residues. Per the germline V gene, CDR1 is ENHRY and CDR2 is SYGVKD. CDR3 sequence reads: CAISVVVGEQFF. CDR3 nucleotides: TGTGCCATCAGTGTGGTGGTTGGTGAGCAGTTCTTC.

The chain links TRBV10-3 to TRBJ2-3; D perhaps matches TRBD2 (5 bases). Trimming took off 0 bases at V and 0 bases at J, with 13 bases between the two ends. The germline CDR1 and CDR2 sequences are ENHRY and SYGVKD. The length of the CDR3 is 17 residues. CDR3: CAISESKPGVSTDTQYF. The CDR3 DNA reads TGTGCCATCAGTGAGTCGAAACCCGGGGTGAGCACAGATACGCAGTATTTT.

This clone was detected a few times. The genes are TRBV28 and TRBJ2-1, with TRBD2 matching 11 bases. The CDR3 totals 15 residues. The V and J ends lost 4 bases and 7 bases, in that order; junction bases with no gene match: 6. The germline V gene has CDR1 MDHEN and CDR2 SYDVKM. CDR3 region: CASSSRLAGRNEQFF. CDR3 bases: TGTGCCAGCAGTTCCCGACTAGCGGGGAGGAATGAGCAGTTCTTC.

The rearrangement uses TRBV4-1 and TRBJ1-5; D ambiguous. Trimming cost V 8 bases and J 0 bases, with 11 bases left between them. The CDR3 sequence is 14 residues long. The V gene's germline CDR1 is MGHRA and CDR2 YSYEKL. The DNA of the CDR3 is TGCGCCAGCGGTACTACCTATAGCAATCAGCCCCAGCATTTT. Translated: CASGTTYSNQPQHF.

In DNA, the CDR3 is TGTGCCAGCAGTTCAGACAGCCCACTCGGGACCGGGGAGCTGTTTTTT. Its translation is CASSSDSPLGTGELFF. The chain carries TRBV28 and TRBJ2-2; a possible D gene is TRBD1 (5 bases). The CDR3 spans 16 residues. Germline loops: CDR1 MDHEN, CDR2 SYDVKM. Trimming took 4 bases from V and 5 from J, leaving 17 bases between them.

This clone was seen a few times. The chain has TRBV7-8 and TRBJ2-5; 9 nucleotides line up with TRBD2. The germline CDR1 and CDR2 sequences are SGHVS and FQNEAQ. V gave up 5 bases and J gave up 4 bases; unmatched junction bases: 8. The CDR3 length is 15 residues. The CDR3 here is CASSPFSGSVETQYF. In nucleotides, the CDR3 is TGTGCCAGCAGCCCATTTAGCGGGAGCGTAGAGACCCAGTACTTC.

On this clone: The junction departs from germline at one end; a sequencing error may be responsible. The V and J genes are TRBV7-7 and TRBJ2-5; 8 bases line up with TRBD1. This CDR3 is built from 15 residues. CDR1 and CDR2 (germline): SSHAT, FNYEAQ (reference sequence). The CDR3 sequence is CASSLMATGGETQYF. The CDR3 coding sequence is TGTGCTAGCAGCTTAATGGCCACAGGGGGGGAGACCCAGTACTTC.

This chain uses TRBV7-6 with TRBJ1-5; tentative D call: TRBD1 (5 bases). The CDR3 spans 15 residues. In germline, CDR1 is SGHVS, CDR2 FNYEAQ. V dropped 5 bases and J dropped 6 bases, with 17 bases sitting between them. The CDR3 DNA reads TGTGCCAGCAGCCCCGGGCAGGGTATGGGTCAGCCCCAGCATTTT. It translates to CASSPGQGMGQPQHF.

The chain links TRBV5-1 to TRBJ1-5; D unclear. The germline V gene encodes CDR1 SGHRS and CDR2 YFSETQ. Deletions cut 4 bases from V and 1 base from J, with 6 bases between. CDR3 length equals 13 residues. As DNA, the CDR3 is TGCGCCAGCAGCAAAACCAGCAATCAGCCCCAGCATTTT. Translation gives CASSKTSNQPQHF. Variable domain in full (rest from reference TRBV5-1 and TRBJ1-5): KAGVTQTPRYLIKTRGQQVTLSCSPISGHRSVSWYQQTPGQGLQFLFEYFSETQRNKGNFPGRFSGRQFSNSRSEMNVSTLELGDSALYLCASSKTSNQPQHFGDGTRLSIL.

The rearrangement joins TRBV5-1 to TRBJ1-1; the D is unclear. From germline, CDR1 is SGHRS and CDR2 YFSETQ. The CDR3 covers 14 residues. V was trimmed by 0 bases and J by 5 bases, leaving 11 bases between them. CDR3 protein: CASSLALGGTEAFF. CDR3 DNA sequence: TGCGCCAGCAGCTTGGCCCTGGGTGGGACTGAAGCTTTCTTT.

This chain joins TRBV30 and TRBJ1-5, with TRBD1 as a possible D gene (5 bases). V was clipped by 0 bases and J by 4 bases, with 10 bases between them. Germline V gene data show CDR1 as GTSNPN and CDR2 as SVGIG (reference sequence). The CDR3 contains 14 residues. The CDR3 spells CAWSVGRENQPQHF. DNA for the CDR3: TGTGCCTGGAGTGTAGGCAGGGAGAATCAGCCCCAGCATTTT.

This clone was seen once. The chain carries TRBV9 and TRBJ2-3; no firm D call. Trimming cost V 4 bases and J 5 bases, with 17 bases left between them. The CDR3 consists of 15 residues. CDR1 and CDR2 (germline): SGDLS, YYNGEE. The CDR3: CASSPRGPKRDTQYF. The CDR3 DNA is TGTGCCAGCAGCCCGAGAGGCCCCAAGAGAGATACGCAGTATTTT.

This clone was counted a few times. V is TRBV7-9 and J is TRBJ2-5; D is possibly TRBD2 (5 bases). CDR1 is SEHNR and CDR2 is FQNEAQ in the germline V gene (reference sequence). The CDR3 length is 13 residues. The V and J ends lost 3 bases and 5 bases respectively, with 10 bases between them. The CDR3 bases are TGTGCCAGCAGCTTCACTAGTTTTGAGACCCAGTACTTC. Its protein product is CASSFTSFETQYF.

CDR3 sequence reads: CASSVEASGNTIYF. CDR3 nucleotide sequence: TGTGCCAGCAGCGTAGAAGCCTCTGGAAACACCATATATTTT. The chain carries TRBV9 and TRBJ1-3; D gene uncertain. In germline, CDR1 is SGDLS, CDR2 YYNGEE. The V end lost 0 bases, the J end lost 0 bases, and 4 bases lay between the germline ends. This CDR3 contains 14 residues.

The chain has TRBV10-1 and TRBJ2-1; 10 nucleotides line up with TRBD2. The V gene's germline CDR1 is WNHNN and CDR2 SYGVQD (reference sequence). CDR3 length equals 18 residues. Germline trimming cut 0 bases from V and 8 bases from J; bases unmatched to any gene: 13. The CDR3, as DNA: TGCGCCAGCAGTGAGTCATTTCGTCTAGCGGGAGTCCCGGATGAGCAGTTCTTC. The encoded protein is CASSESFRLAGVPDEQFF.